A selection of T cell receptor beta chains follows, all from one sample in a study of a mutant IDH1 vaccine in newly diagnosed glioma. TCRdb's table, derived via immunoSEQ multiplex PCR, lists solely in-frame clones and lacks some. The data hold approximately 66,000 clones, with around 82% observed a single time. Their antigen targets remain unknown. This material consisted of PBMCs, taken from a glioma patient whose treatment included an IDH1 peptide vaccine. These receptors all come from a man younger than 35 with glioma. Each CDR3 is given with its conserved first and last residue. Fields, in order: J gene, V gene, clone size, D gene, CDR3 DNA, CDR3 protein. A D gene is named only where the DNA matches it firmly. Clone size is given for some rows only: seen once, a few or many times, or a class if the clone is expanded.

J: TRBJ2-1; V: TRBV11-3; size: -; D: -; DNA: TGTGCCAGCAGCGATAGGCAGGGGACTTACAATGAGCAGTTCTTC; CDR3: CASSDRQGTYNEQFF
J: TRBJ2-4; V: TRBV10-3; size: few; D: TRBD2; DNA: TGTGCCATCAGTGAGACCGGGACTAGTTTTGGAAACATTCAGTACTTC; CDR3: CAISETGTSFGNIQYF
J: TRBJ2-7; V: TRBV30; size: -; D: -; DNA: TGTGCCTGGAGTGTACAAAATGGCTACGAGCAGTACTTC; CDR3: CAWSVQNGYEQYF
J: TRBJ1-1; V: TRBV9; size: few; D: -; DNA: TGTGCCAGCAGCGTATGGCAGGGGACTGAAGCTTTCTTT; CDR3: CASSVWQGTEAFF
J: TRBJ1-3; V: TRBV27; size: -; D: -; DNA: TGTGCCAGCCTCGGGGGTAACGGAAACACCATATATTTT; CDR3: CASLGGNGNTIYF
J: TRBJ1-1; V: TRBV2; size: -; D: -; DNA: TGTGCCAGCATACCCTTCTCGAACACTGAAGCTTTCTTT; CDR3: CASIPFSNTEAFF
J: TRBJ1-1; V: TRBV4-3; size: -; D: TRBD1; DNA: TGCGCCAGCAGCCAACAACAGGGGATTACTGAAGCTTTCTTT; CDR3: CASSQQQGITEAFF
J: TRBJ1-4; V: TRBV15; size: -; D: -; DNA: TGTGCCACCAGCTCTAAGTTTCTTAATGAAAAACTGTTTTTT; CDR3: CATSSKFLNEKLFF
J: TRBJ2-5; V: TRBV9; size: -; D: TRBD2; DNA: TGTGCCAGCAGCGTCGGACTAGCGGGAACCCAAGAGACCCAGTACTTC; CDR3: CASSVGLAGTQETQYF
J: TRBJ1-2; V: TRBV14; size: -; D: -; DNA: TGTGCCAGCAGCCAAGGGGGTACGGGGCGAGACACTAACTATGGCTACACCTTC; CDR3: CASSQGGTGRDTNYGYTF
J: TRBJ2-7; V: TRBV7-9; size: -; D: TRBD2; DNA: TGTGCCAGCAGCTCCCTTAGCGGGAGAAAAATTTCCTACGAGCAGTACTTC; CDR3: CASSSLSGRKISYEQYF
J: TRBJ1-5; V: TRBV28; size: -; D: -; DNA: TGTGCCAGCAGTTTGGGGGGCAGGGGTTCCAATCAGCCCCAGCATTTT; CDR3: CASSLGGRGSNQPQHF
J: TRBJ2-3; V: TRBV29-1; size: -; D: -; DNA: TGCAGCGTCCCCTCCCGGGGTAGCACAGATACGCAGTATTTT; CDR3: CSVPSRGSTDTQYF
J: TRBJ2-3; V: TRBV6-5; size: -; D: -; DNA: TGTGCCAGCAGTTACTCATTCTGGAGTAACACAGATACGCAGTATTTT; CDR3: CASSYSFWSNTDTQYF
J: TRBJ2-2; V: TRBV9; size: -; D: -; DNA: TGTGCCAGCAGCGTGCGAGTCGGGGAGCTGTTTTTT; CDR3: CASSVRVGELFF
J: TRBJ2-1; V: TRBV5-1; size: -; D: TRBD1; DNA: TGCGCCAGCAGCTTGGGAGGGACAGGGAATGAGCAGTTCTTC; CDR3: CASSLGGTGNEQFF
J: TRBJ2-6; V: TRBV4-1; size: -; D: -; DNA: TGCGCCAGCAGCCAAAGCGGGCCTGGGGCCAACGTCCTGACTTTC; CDR3: CASSQSGPGANVLTF